Sequencing of this T cell receptor beta chain was carried out in a study of CD8+ T cells in alopecia areata. Turning to the study itself: Affected scalp percentage determined the severity score of treated patients.

Extraction and reverse transcription of RNA yielded cDNA as the sequencing template. Libraries were prepared by immunoSEQ multiplex PCR; TCRdb keeps only in-frame clonotypes and omits some of them. The profile covers about 120,000 clones, with 53% appearing a single time and around 0.46% taken by the ten largest. This clone appeared a few times. As yet, its antigen is unknown. Regarding treatment: oral pan-JAK inhibitor, 5-10 mg twice daily. Study-wide points: Clonality was higher in lesional than normal scalp, especially in alopecia totalis/universalis. There were many expanded lesional clones persisting in scalp and blood during tofacitinib. Unlike in mice, where it was clearer, TCR sharing across patients was less clear, possibly HLA-related.

V dropped 0 bases and J dropped 2 bases, with 12 bases sitting between them. The CDR3 contains 15 residues. Germline assignment: CDR1 GTSNPN and CDR2 SVGIG (reference sequence). This sequence originates from a human donor with alopecia areata. The sample here was CD4+ T cells sorted from blood, taken at week 4, from a patient treated with tofacitinib. The gene calls are TRBV30 and TRBJ2-3; D gene uncertain. The CDR3 region has the DNA TGTGCCTGGAGTGTAGCTACTTTAAACACAGATACGCAGTATTTT. It translates to CAWSVATLNTDTQYF.